A single T cell receptor (beta chain) is shown here with its context. Relative to the germline gene, one junction end is altered; a read error may explain this. The V gene's germline CDR1 is SSHAT and CDR2 FNYEAQ (reference sequence). This CDR3 contains 13 residues. TCR beta CDR3 region amplification was performed from RNA transcripts. The TCR CDR3 first-round RT-PCR relied on the HTBI primer set. Each CDR3 protein is one row after TCRdb ran MiXCR on the multiplex PCR reads. This table holds 40,000 to 55,000 distinct CDR3 sequences, around 48% found once. These data belong to a study of T cells in Graves' hyperthyroidism and ophthalmopathy.

The V gene is TRBV7-7, the J gene TRBJ2-5, with 9 bases that match TRBD2. Sequenced material: peripheral blood or thyroid tissue (not recorded which). This TCR derives from a woman between 50 and 59 years old with Graves' hyperthyroidism. In DNA form, the CDR3 reads TGTGCTAGCAGCTTAGCGGGAGAGCAGACCCAGTACTTC. This gives the protein CASSLAGEQTQYF.